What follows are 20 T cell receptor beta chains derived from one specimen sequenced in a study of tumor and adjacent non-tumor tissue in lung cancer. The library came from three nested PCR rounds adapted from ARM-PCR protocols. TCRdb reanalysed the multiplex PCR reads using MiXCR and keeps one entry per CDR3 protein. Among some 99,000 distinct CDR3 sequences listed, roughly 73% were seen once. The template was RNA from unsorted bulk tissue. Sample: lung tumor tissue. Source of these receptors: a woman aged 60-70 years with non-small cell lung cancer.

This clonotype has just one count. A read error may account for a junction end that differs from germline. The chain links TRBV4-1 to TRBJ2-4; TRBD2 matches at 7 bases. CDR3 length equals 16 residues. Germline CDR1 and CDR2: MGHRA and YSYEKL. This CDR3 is CASSQNLGRPINFQYF. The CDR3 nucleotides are TGCGCCAGCAGCCAGAACCTCGGGAGGCCCATAAACTTTCAGTACTTC.

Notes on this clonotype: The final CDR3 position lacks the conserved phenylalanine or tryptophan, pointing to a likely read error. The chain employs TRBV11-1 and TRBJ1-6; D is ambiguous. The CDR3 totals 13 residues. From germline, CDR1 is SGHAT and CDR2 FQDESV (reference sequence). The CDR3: CVSSFMAASPLHL. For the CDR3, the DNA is TGTGTCAGCAGCTTTATGGCAGCTTCACCCCTCCACCTT.

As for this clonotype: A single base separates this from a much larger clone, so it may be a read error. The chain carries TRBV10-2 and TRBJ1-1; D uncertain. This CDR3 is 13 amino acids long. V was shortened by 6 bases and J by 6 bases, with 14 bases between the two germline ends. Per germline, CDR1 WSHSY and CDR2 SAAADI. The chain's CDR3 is CASRRGRQPEAFF. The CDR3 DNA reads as TGCGCCAGCAGAAGAGGGCGTCAACCTGAAGCTTTCTTT.

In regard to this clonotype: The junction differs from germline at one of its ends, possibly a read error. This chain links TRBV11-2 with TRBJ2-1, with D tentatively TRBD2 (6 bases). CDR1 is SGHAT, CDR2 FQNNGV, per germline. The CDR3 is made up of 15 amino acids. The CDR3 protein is CGSSKTGTAGSEQFF. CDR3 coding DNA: TGTGGCAGCAGTAAAACCGGGACGGCCGGGAGCGAGCAGTTCTTC.

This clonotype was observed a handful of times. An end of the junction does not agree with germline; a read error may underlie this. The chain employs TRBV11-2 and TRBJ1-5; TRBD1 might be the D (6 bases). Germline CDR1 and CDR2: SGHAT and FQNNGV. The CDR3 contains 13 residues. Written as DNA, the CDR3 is TGTGCCAGCACCCGGGACATGGGTCAGCTCCAGCATTTT. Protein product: CASTRDMGQLQHF.

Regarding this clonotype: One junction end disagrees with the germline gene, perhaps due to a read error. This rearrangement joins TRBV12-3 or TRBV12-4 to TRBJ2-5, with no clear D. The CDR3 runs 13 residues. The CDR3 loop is CASRLGPKETQYF. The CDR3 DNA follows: TGTGCCAGCCGTTTAGGGCCGAAGGAGACCCAGTACTTC.

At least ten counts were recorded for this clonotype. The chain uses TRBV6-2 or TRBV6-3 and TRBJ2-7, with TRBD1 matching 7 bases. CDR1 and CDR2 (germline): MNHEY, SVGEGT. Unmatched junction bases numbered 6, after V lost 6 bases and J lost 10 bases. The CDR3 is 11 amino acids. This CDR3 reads CASSLDRDQYF. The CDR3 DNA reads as TGTGCCAGCAGCCTCGACAGGGACCAGTACTTC.

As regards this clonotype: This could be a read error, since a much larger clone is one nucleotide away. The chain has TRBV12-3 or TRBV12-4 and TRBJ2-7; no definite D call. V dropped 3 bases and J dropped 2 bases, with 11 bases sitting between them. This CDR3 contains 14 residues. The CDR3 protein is CASSFAQNPYEQYF. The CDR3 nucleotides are TGTGCCAGCAGTTTTGCACAGAACCCCTACGAGCAGTACTTC.

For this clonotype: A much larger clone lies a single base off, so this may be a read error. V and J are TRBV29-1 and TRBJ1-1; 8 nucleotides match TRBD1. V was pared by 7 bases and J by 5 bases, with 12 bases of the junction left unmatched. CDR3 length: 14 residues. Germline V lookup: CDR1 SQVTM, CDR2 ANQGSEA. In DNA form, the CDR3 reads TGCAGCGCCGTACGTCAGGGGGCGAGGACTGAAGCTTTCTTT. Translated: CSAVRQGARTEAFF.

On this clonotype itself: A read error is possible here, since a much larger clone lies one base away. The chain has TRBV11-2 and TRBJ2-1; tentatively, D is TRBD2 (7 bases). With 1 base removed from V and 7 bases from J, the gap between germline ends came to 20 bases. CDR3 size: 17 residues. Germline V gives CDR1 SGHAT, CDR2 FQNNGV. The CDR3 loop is CASSLGVSARGGNEQFF. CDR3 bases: TGTGCCAGCAGCTTAGGGGTTAGCGCGAGGGGGGGGAATGAGCAGTTCTTC.

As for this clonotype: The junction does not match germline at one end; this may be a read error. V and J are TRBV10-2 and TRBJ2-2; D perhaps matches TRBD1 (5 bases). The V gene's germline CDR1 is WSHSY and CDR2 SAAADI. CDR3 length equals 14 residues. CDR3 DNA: TGCGCCAGTAGGGCAGGGCCGAACACCGTGGAGCTGTTTTTT. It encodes CASRAGPNTVELFF.

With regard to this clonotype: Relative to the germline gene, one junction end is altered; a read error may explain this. For the CDR3, the DNA is TGCGCCAGCAGCTTGAGGACTAGCGGTTACTATGAGGAGTTCTTC. Its translation is CASSLRTSGYYEEFF. This rearrangement joins TRBV5-1 to TRBJ2-1; 10 bases line up with TRBD2. The CDR3 loop spans 15 amino acids. Germline V gene sequence: CDR1 SGHRS, CDR2 YFSETQ. Full variable domain (remainder filled in from reference TRBV5-1 and TRBJ2-1): KAGVTQTPRYLIKTRGQQVTLSCSPISGHRSVSWYQQTPGQGLQFLFEYFSETQRNKGNFPGRFSGRQFSNSRSEMNVSTLELGDSALYLCASSLRTSGYYEEFFGPGTRLTVL.

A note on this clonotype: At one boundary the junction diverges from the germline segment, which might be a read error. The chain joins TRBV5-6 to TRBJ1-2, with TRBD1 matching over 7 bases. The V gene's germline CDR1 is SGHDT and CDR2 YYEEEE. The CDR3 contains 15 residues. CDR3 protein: CASSLRGLHNYGYTF. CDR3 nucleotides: TGTGCCAGCAGCTTGAGGGGGCTACATAACTATGGCTACACATTC.

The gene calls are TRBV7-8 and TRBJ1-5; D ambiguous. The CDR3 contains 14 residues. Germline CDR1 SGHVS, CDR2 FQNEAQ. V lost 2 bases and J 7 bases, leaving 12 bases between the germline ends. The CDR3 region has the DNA TGTGCCAGCAGCTTATCGTCCGGAACACAGCCCCAGCATTTT. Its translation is CASSLSSGTQPQHF.

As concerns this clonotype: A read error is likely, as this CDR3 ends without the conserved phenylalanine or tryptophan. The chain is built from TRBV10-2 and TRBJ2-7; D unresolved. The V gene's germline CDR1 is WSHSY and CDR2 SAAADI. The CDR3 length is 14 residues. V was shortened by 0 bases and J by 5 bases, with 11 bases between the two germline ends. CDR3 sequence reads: CASSESGLSHEQYL. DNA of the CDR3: TGCGCCAGCAGTGAGTCGGGTCTTTCCCACGAGCAGTACTTA.

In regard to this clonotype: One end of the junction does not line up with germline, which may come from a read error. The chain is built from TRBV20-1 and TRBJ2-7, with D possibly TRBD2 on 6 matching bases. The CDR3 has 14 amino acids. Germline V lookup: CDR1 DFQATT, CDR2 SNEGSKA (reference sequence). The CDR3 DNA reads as TGCGGTGCTAGAGCCGGGGGTAACTCCTATGAGCAGTACTTC. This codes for CGARAGGNSYEQYF.

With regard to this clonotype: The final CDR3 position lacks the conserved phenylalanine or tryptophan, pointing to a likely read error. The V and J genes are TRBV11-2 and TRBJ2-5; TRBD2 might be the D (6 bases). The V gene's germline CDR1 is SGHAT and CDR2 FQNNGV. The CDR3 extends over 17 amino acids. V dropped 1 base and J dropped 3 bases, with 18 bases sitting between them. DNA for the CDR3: TGTGCCAGCAGCTTAGTAGTGGATGGGGGGACGGAAGAGACCCAGTACTTA. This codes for CASSLVVDGGTEETQYL.

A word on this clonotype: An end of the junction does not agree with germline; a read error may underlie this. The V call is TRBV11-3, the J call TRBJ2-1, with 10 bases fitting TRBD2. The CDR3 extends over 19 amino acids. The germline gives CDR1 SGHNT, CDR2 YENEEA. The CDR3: CPSSRQGLAGGRSYNEQFF. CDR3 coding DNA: TGTCCCAGCAGCCGCCAGGGATTAGCGGGGGGAAGGTCCTACAATGAGCAGTTCTTC.

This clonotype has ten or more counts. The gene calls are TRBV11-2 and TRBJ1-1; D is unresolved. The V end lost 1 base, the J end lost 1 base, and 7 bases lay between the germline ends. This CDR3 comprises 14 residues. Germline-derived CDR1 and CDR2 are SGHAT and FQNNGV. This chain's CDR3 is CASSLVGQNTEAFF. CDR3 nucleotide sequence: TGTGCCAGCAGCTTAGTCGGCCAGAACACTGAAGCTTTCTTT. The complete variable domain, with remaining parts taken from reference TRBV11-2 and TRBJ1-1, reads EAGVAQSPRYKIIEKRQSVAFWCNPISGHATLYWYQQILGQGPKLLIQFQNNGVVDDSQLPKDRFSAERLKGVDSTLKIQPAKLEDSAVYLCASSLVGQNTEAFFGQGTRLTVV.

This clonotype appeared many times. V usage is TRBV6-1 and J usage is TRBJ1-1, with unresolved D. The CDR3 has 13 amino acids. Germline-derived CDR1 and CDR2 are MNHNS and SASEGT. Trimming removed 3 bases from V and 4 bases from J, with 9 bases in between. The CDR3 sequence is CASSDTDVTEAFF. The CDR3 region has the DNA TGTGCCAGCAGTGATACGGACGTCACTGAAGCTTTCTTT.